This passage covers 20 T cell receptor beta chains from one sample sequenced in a study of PD-1 blockade in classical Hodgkin lymphoma. Time point of the sample: newly diagnosed, previously untreated cHL patient sample. CD4+ T cells were purified from thawed PBMCs by negative selection. The data were produced by immunoSEQ multiplex PCR, yet TCRdb's version contains in-frame clones alone and is incomplete. The table includes more than 25,000 clones, about 89% detected once. The sample consisted of CD4+ T cells from blood. The receptors were sampled from a human donor with classical Hodgkin lymphoma.

V and J are TRBV11-2 and TRBJ1-2, with 11 bases that match TRBD1. The trim removed 1 base at V and 8 bases at J, leaving 6 bases unmatched. Germline V gene lookup returns CDR1 SGHAT and CDR2 FQNNGV. The CDR3 is made up of 15 amino acids. CDR3: CASSLVPGQGDGYTF. The CDR3 coding sequence is TGTGCCAGCAGCTTAGTTCCGGGACAGGGGGACGGCTACACCTTC. The entire variable domain, with the rest obtained from reference TRBV11-2 and TRBJ1-2, is as follows: EAGVAQSPRYKIIEKRQSVAFWCNPISGHATLYWYQQILGQGPKLLIQFQNNGVVDDSQLPKDRFSAERLKGVDSTLKIQPAKLEDSAVYLCASSLVPGQGDGYTFGSGTRLTVV.

V usage is TRBV2 and J usage is TRBJ1-3; 12 bases are shared with TRBD1. The length of the CDR3 is 15 residues. CDR1 and CDR2 (germline): SNHLY, FYNNEI. The junction had 2 bases not matched to a gene; V was cut back by 6 bases and J by 2 bases. CDR3 in amino acids: CASRRDRGPGNTIYF. CDR3 nucleotides: TGTGCCAGCAGGCGGGACAGGGGGCCTGGAAACACCATATATTTT.

J is TRBJ2-5 and V is TRBV5-1; 7 nucleotides agree with TRBD1. Trimming removed 4 bases from V and 4 bases from J; junction bases left unmatched: 4. The V gene's germline CDR1 is SGHRS and CDR2 YFSETQ. This CDR3 has 13 residues. The CDR3 DNA reads TGCGCCAGCAGCCGACAGGGTAGAGAGACCCAGTACTTC. It codes for CASSRQGRETQYF.

This chain connects TRBV10-3 to TRBJ2-5; 9 bases are shared with TRBD2. This CDR3 comprises 14 residues. The germline V gene encodes CDR1 ENHRY and CDR2 SYGVKD. V lost 3 bases and J lost 4; bases outside the gene matches: 3. CDR3 coding DNA: TGTGCCATCAGTGACGGGCGGGAGGGAGAGACCCAGTACTTC. Translation gives CAISDGREGETQYF.

This chain connects TRBV6-5 to TRBJ2-3; D call uncertain. The germline V gene encodes CDR1 MNHEY and CDR2 SVGAGI. The CDR3 covers 15 residues. Trimming shortened V by 0 bases and J by 10 bases, and 17 bases separated the two germline ends. As DNA, the CDR3 is TGTGCCAGCAGTTACTCGATCCCTGGCCATTCCCCGCAGTATTTT. This codes for CASSYSIPGHSPQYF.

V is TRBV28 and J is TRBJ1-5; D gene ambiguous. Trimming took 5 bases from V and 5 from J, leaving 10 bases between them. From germline, CDR1 is MDHEN and CDR2 SYDVKM. The CDR3 sequence is 13 residues long. DNA for the CDR3: TGTGCCAGCAGTCGCCCAGCTGATCAGCCCCAGCATTTT. Translated, it gives CASSRPADQPQHF. Complete variable domain (other parts from reference TRBV28 and TRBJ1-5): DVKVTQSSRYLVKRTGEKVFLECVQDMDHENMFWYRQDPGLGLRLIYFSYDVKMKEKGDIPEGYSVSREKKERFSLILESASTNQTSMYLCASSRPADQPQHFGDGTRLSIL.

This chain links TRBV15 with TRBJ2-3; D unclear. The ends were cut back, 3 bases at V and 3 bases at J, with 10 bases in the middle. The CDR3 spans 14 residues. Germline loops: CDR1 LNHNV, CDR2 YYDKDF (reference sequence). The chain's CDR3 is CATSSGRSTDTQYF. CDR3 nucleotides: TGTGCCACCAGCAGCGGACGTAGTACAGATACGCAGTATTTT.

The chain combines TRBV7-9 with TRBJ1-4; D not certain. CDR3 size: 15 residues. Germline CDR1 SEHNR, CDR2 FQNEAQ (reference sequence). V lost 5 bases and J 8 bases, leaving 18 bases between the germline ends. CDR3 sequence reads: CASSQRATVEEKLFF. CDR3 nucleotide sequence: TGTGCCAGCAGCCAGCGGGCAACGGTGGAGGAAAAACTGTTTTTT.

This rearrangement joins TRBV5-1 to TRBJ1-2, with D perhaps matching TRBD1 (5 bases). The CDR3 is made up of 14 amino acids. The V gene lost 0 bases and the J gene lost 4 bases, with 10 bases spanning the gap. Germline V lookup: CDR1 SGHRS, CDR2 YFSETQ. The CDR3 spells CASSLDGAGYGYTF. CDR3 sequence (DNA): TGCGCCAGCAGCTTGGATGGGGCTGGCTATGGCTACACCTTC.

This chain joins TRBV9 and TRBJ2-7; TRBD1 aligns across 7 bases. V was pared by 4 bases and J by 6 bases, with 10 bases of the junction left unmatched. The CDR3 runs 14 residues. Germline CDR1 is SGDLS and CDR2 is YYNGEE. The CDR3 is CASSIRPSGGEQYF. CDR3 sequence (DNA): TGTGCCAGCAGCATTCGACCCTCAGGGGGCGAGCAGTACTTC.

The genes are TRBV30 and TRBJ2-3; 7 positions agree with TRBD1. Germline V CDR1 and CDR2: GTSNPN, SVGIG (reference sequence). CDR3 size: 13 residues. Trimming cost V 0 bases and J 9 bases; bases outside gene matches: 6. The CDR3 spells CAWSVKGAPTQYF. DNA for the CDR3: TGTGCCTGGAGTGTTAAGGGGGCACCGACGCAGTATTTT.

This chain connects TRBV28 to TRBJ2-5, with 10 bases lining up with TRBD1. Germline CDR1 MDHEN, CDR2 SYDVKM. V lost 5 bases, J lost 13 bases, and 16 bases stayed unmatched. The CDR3 length is 15 residues. The CDR3 is CASSTTGTGVTPGYF. CDR3 nucleotide sequence: TGTGCCAGCAGTACTACCGGGACAGGGGTCACTCCAGGGTACTTC.

V is TRBV5-1 and J is TRBJ1-3, with 7 bases aligning to TRBD1. Germline V gene lookup returns CDR1 SGHRS and CDR2 YFSETQ. With 4 bases clipped from V and 2 bases from J, the junction kept 3 bases outside the gene matches. This CDR3 has 14 amino acids. The DNA of the CDR3 is TGCGCCAGCAGCGTGACAGGGACTGGAAACACCATATATTTT. Its protein product is CASSVTGTGNTIYF.

The rearrangement links TRBV30 to TRBJ1-4, with D unclear. The CDR3 covers 14 residues. Trimming took 0 bases from V and 5 from J, leaving 10 bases between them. Germline V gene lookup returns CDR1 GTSNPN and CDR2 SVGIG (reference sequence). The CDR3 sequence: CAWSVLGRNEKLFF. In DNA, the CDR3 is TGTGCCTGGAGTGTACTGGGTAGGAATGAAAAACTGTTTTTT.

This sequence joins TRBV2 and TRBJ1-5; the D is unclear. CDR1 is SNHLY and CDR2 is FYNNEI in the germline V gene. This CDR3 is built from 15 residues. V lost 2 bases and J lost 0, with 8 bases in between. The CDR3 DNA sequence: TGTGCCAGCAGTGAAACCAGGCCTAGCAATCAGCCCCAGCATTTT. Translation gives CASSETRPSNQPQHF.

The V call is TRBV5-1, the J call TRBJ2-1; TRBD1 aligns across 7 bases. With V trimmed by 0 bases and J by 2 bases, 5 bases remained unmatched. The CDR3 is made up of 16 amino acids. Germline V gene data show CDR1 as SGHRS and CDR2 as YFSETQ. CDR3 nucleotide sequence: TGCGCCAGCAGCTTGGGAGGAAGGGGGCCCTACAATGAGCAGTTCTTC. Amino acids: CASSLGGRGPYNEQFF.

The J gene is TRBJ2-3, the V gene TRBV5-1; the D call may be TRBD1 or TRBD2 (6 bases each). Germline CDR1 is SGHRS and CDR2 is YFSETQ. The V end lost 6 bases, the J end lost 4 bases, and 15 bases lay between the germline ends. This CDR3 comprises 14 residues. Here the CDR3 reads CASTGGGSADTQYF. In nucleotides, the CDR3 is TGCGCCAGCACCGGGGGCGGGTCAGCAGATACGCAGTATTTT.

The chain couples TRBV29-1 to TRBJ2-1; TRBD1 aligns across 10 bases. The CDR3 is 14 amino acids. Germline CDR1 SQVTM, CDR2 ANQGSEA. V shed 7 bases, J shed 6 bases, and the junction held 9 bases outside the gene matches. Here the CDR3 DNA reads TGCAGCGCAAACCGGGACAGGGGACTCAATGAGCAGTTCTTC. Amino acids: CSANRDRGLNEQFF.

The V call is TRBV27, the J call TRBJ2-5; D remains ambiguous. Trimming removed 0 bases from V and 1 base from J, with 6 bases in between. The V gene's germline CDR1 is MNHEY and CDR2 SMNVEV (reference sequence). CDR3 length equals 14 residues. CDR3 coding DNA: TGTGCCAGCAGTTTATCCAGGCTCCAAGAGACCCAGTACTTC. Its protein product is CASSLSRLQETQYF.

The chain uses TRBV4-2 and TRBJ2-7; either TRBD1 or TRBD2 may supply D (5 bases each). Trimming stripped 0 bases from V and 2 bases from J, with 8 bases between. The CDR3 spans 14 residues. Germline V gene data show CDR1 as LGHNA and CDR2 as YNFKEQ. DNA of the CDR3: TGTGCCAGCAGCCAAGATTTGGGACCCTACGAGCAGTACTTC. Protein: CASSQDLGPYEQYF.